Reported below is one TCR beta chain. The antigen remains unidentified. From germline, CDR1 is ENHRY and CDR2 SYGVKD. The CDR3 length is 17 residues. V was cut by 0 bases and J by 0 bases, with 12 bases left in between. TCRdb keeps only in-frame clones here, not all; method: immunoSEQ multiplex PCR. This sample has tens of thousands of clones, with 85% to 90% found just once. This specimen belongs to a study of T cell responses to AZD1222 COVID-19 vaccine. General study findings and limits: Increases in Spike-specific TCR breadth and depth were seen after two AZD1222 doses. The repertoires were collected only after the peak T cell response. In the spike-specific TCR repertoire, nearly half reportedly target unmutated variant regions. A mostly white British donor set with more females was recruited, and clonal diversity was possibly underestimated.

This receptor was taken from an adult who received the AZD1222 COVID-19 vaccine. The chain carries TRBV10-3 and TRBJ1-5; D uncertain. Sequenced material: peripheral blood, taken 28 days after the second AZD1222 dose. CDR3 loop: CAISESGGANSNQPQHF. The CDR3 DNA reads as TGTGCCATCAGTGAGTCGGGAGGAGCGAATAGCAATCAGCCCCAGCATTTT.